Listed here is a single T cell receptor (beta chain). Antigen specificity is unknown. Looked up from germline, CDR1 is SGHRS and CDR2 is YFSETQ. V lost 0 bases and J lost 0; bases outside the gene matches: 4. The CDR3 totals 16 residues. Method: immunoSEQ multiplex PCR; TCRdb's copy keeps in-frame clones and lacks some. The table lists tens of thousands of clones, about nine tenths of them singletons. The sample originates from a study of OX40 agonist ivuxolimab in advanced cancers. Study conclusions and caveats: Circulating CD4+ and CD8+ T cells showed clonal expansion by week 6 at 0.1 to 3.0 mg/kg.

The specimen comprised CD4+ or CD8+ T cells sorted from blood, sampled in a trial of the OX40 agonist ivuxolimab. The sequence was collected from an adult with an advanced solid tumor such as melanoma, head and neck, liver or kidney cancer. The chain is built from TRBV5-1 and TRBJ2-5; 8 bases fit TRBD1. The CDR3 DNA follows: TGCGCCAGCAGCTTGGGGCTACAGGGGGACCAAGAGACCCAGTACTTC. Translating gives CASSLGLQGDQETQYF.